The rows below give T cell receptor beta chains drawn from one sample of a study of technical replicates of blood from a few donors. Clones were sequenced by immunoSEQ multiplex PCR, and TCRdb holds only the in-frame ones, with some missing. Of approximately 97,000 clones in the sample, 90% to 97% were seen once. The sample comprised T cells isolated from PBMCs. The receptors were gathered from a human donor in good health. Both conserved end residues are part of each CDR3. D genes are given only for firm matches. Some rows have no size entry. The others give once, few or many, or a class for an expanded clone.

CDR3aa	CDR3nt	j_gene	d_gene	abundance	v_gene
CASRIGGNTEAFF	TGTGCCAGCAGGATAGGGGGTAACACTGAAGCTTTCTTT	TRBJ1-1	NA	NA	TRBV6-5
CASSSRQAGNTIYF	TGTGCCAGCAGCTCACGACAGGCTGGAAACACCATATATTTT	TRBJ1-3	NA	NA	TRBV11-2
CASSLPGGTGVDEQYF	TGTGCCAGCAGTCTTCCCGGCGGGACAGGGGTTGACGAGCAGTACTTC	TRBJ2-7	TRBD1	NA	TRBV5-6
CASSFLTGEGYTF	TGTGCCAGCAGTTTCCTGACAGGGGAAGGCTACACCTTC	TRBJ1-2	TRBD1	NA	TRBV6-5
CASSSLNQPQHF	TGTGCCAGCAGCTCTCTTAATCAGCCCCAGCATTTT	TRBJ1-5	NA	NA	TRBV7-6
CASSFGQGPTGELFF	TGTGCCAGCAGCTTCGGACAGGGGCCCACCGGGGAGCTGTTTTTT	TRBJ2-2	TRBD1	NA	TRBV5-4
CASSLLRRENTEAFF	TGTGCCAGCAGCTTATTGAGGCGCGAGAACACTGAAGCTTTCTTT	TRBJ1-1	NA	NA	TRBV11-1
CASSLASTEAFF	TGTGCCAGCAGCTTAGCGAGCACTGAAGCTTTCTTT	TRBJ1-1	NA	NA	TRBV7-9
CASSGHRGGYTF	TGCGCCAGCAGCGGGCATCGCGGGGGCTACACCTTC	TRBJ1-2	NA	NA	TRBV4-3
CASSLRLADTGELFF	TGTGCCAGCAGCTTACGACTAGCGGACACCGGGGAGCTGTTTTTT	TRBJ2-2	TRBD2	NA	TRBV7-9
CASSLSTGDRGNYGYTF	TGTGCCAGCAGTTTATCAACCGGGGACAGAGGAAACTATGGCTACACCTTC	TRBJ1-2	TRBD1	NA	TRBV27
CASSRSTGELFF	TGTGCCAGCAGTAGGAGCACCGGGGAGCTGTTTTTT	TRBJ2-2	NA	NA	TRBV2
CSVDASGRAGEQFF	TGCAGCGTTGACGCTAGCGGGAGGGCCGGGGAGCAGTTCTTC	TRBJ2-1	TRBD2	NA	TRBV29-1
CASSDPGQGRHEQFF	TGTGCCAGCAGCGATCCGGGACAGGGGAGACATGAGCAGTTCTTC	TRBJ2-1	TRBD1	NA	TRBV9
CASSQDQQGQAKNIQYF	TGCGCCAGCAGCCAAGATCAACAGGGCCAAGCCAAAAACATTCAGTACTTC	TRBJ2-4	NA	NA	TRBV4-3
CATSLGEFYGYTF	TGTGCCACCAGCCTCGGGGAGTTCTATGGCTACACCTTC	TRBJ1-2	NA	NA	TRBV15
CASSLPGLKIYEQYF	TGTGCCAGTAGTCTCCCGGGACTGAAAATTTACGAGCAGTACTTC	TRBJ2-7	NA	NA	TRBV19
CASSLNFMNTEAFF	TGTGCCAGCAGCTTAAATTTTATGAACACTGAAGCTTTCTTT	TRBJ1-1	NA	NA	TRBV5-4
CASSLRDSDNEQFF	TGTGCCAGCAGTCTCCGGGACAGTGACAATGAGCAGTTCTTC	TRBJ2-1	TRBD1	NA	TRBV28
CAWDPQGAEAFF	TGTGCCTGGGACCCACAGGGTGCTGAAGCTTTCTTT	TRBJ1-1	NA	NA	TRBV30
CASSLAGGQPQHF	TGCGCCAGCAGCTTGGCAGGGGGTCAGCCCCAGCATTTT	TRBJ1-5	TRBD1	NA	TRBV5-1
CASSLTGGTDTQYF	TGTGCCAGCAGCTTGACGGGGGGCACAGATACGCAGTATTTT	TRBJ2-3	NA	NA	TRBV7-8
CAWSVLDEQYF	TGTGCCTGGAGTGTACTGGACGAGCAGTACTTC	TRBJ2-7	NA	NA	TRBV30
CASSVDRTDEAFF	TGTGCCAGCAGTGTAGACCGGACAGATGAAGCTTTCTTT	TRBJ1-1	NA	NA	TRBV27
CASSLLAGYLKEQFF	TGTGCCAGCAGCCTACTAGCGGGGTACCTCAAGGAGCAGTTCTTC	TRBJ2-1	TRBD2	NA	TRBV7-2
CASSEFTFENNEQFF	TGTGCCAGCAGTGAATTTACATTCGAAAACAATGAGCAGTTCTTC	TRBJ2-1	NA	NA	TRBV25-1
CASSLLSGETQYF	TGTGCCAGCAGCTTGTTGTCGGGAGAGACCCAGTACTTC	TRBJ2-5	NA	NA	TRBV5-8
CASSITGKAQPQHF	TGTGCCAGCAGTATTACAGGGAAGGCTCAGCCCCAGCATTTT	TRBJ1-5	NA	once	TRBV28
CASSFMAADTEAFF	TGTGCCAGCAGTTTTATGGCCGCTGACACTGAAGCTTTCTTT	TRBJ1-1	NA	NA	TRBV6-5
CASSLWRTGSGEAFF	TGTGCCAGCAGTTTATGGAGGACAGGGTCAGGAGAAGCTTTCTTT	TRBJ1-1	TRBD1	NA	TRBV28
CASSLPRGQGGKNIQYF	TGTGCCAGCAGTTTACCCCGGGGACAGGGAGGCAAAAACATTCAGTACTTC	TRBJ2-4	TRBD1	NA	TRBV28
CASSLWGDSRYGYTF	TGTGCCAGCAGCCTCTGGGGGGACTCCCGCTATGGCTACACCTTC	TRBJ1-2	NA	few	TRBV5-6
CASSPGLAGVNEQFF	TGTGCCAGCAGCCCAGGACTAGCGGGAGTCAATGAGCAGTTCTTC	TRBJ2-1	TRBD2	NA	TRBV7-3
CASSLSGELFF	TGTGCCAGCAGTCTCTCCGGGGAGCTGTTTTTT	TRBJ2-2	NA	NA	TRBV5-6
CASSPVRLADEQFF	TGTGCCAGCAGCCCGGTAAGACTAGCGGATGAGCAGTTCTTC	TRBJ2-1	TRBD2	NA	TRBV6-5
CASSPRTSGDGAQYF	TGTGCCAGCTCACCACGCACTAGCGGGGACGGAGCCCAGTACTTC	TRBJ2-5	TRBD2	NA	TRBV18
CASSSQGNTEAFF	TGTGCCAGCAGCTCCCAGGGGAACACTGAAGCTTTCTTT	TRBJ1-1	NA	NA	TRBV7-9
CASSPGTSFPYNEQFF	TGCGCCAGCAGCCCCGGGACATCTTTCCCCTACAATGAGCAGTTCTTC	TRBJ2-1	NA	NA	TRBV5-1
CASSSSGGEKLFF	TGTGCCAGCAGTTCTTCAGGGGGTGAAAAACTGTTTTTT	TRBJ1-4	TRBD1	NA	TRBV28
CASSLSNTIYF	TGTGCCAGCAGCTTGTCGAACACCATATATTTT	TRBJ1-3	NA	NA	TRBV5-4
CASSFREWSTDTQYF	TGTGCCAGCAGCTTCCGGGAGTGGAGCACAGATACGCAGTATTTT	TRBJ2-3	NA	NA	TRBV13
CASSLGGGEQFF	TGTGCCAGCAGCTTAGGGGGCGGTGAGCAGTTCTTC	TRBJ2-1	TRBD1	NA	TRBV5-6
CASSLQVGSSYEQYF	TGCGCCAGCAGCCTCCAGGTCGGAAGCTCCTACGAGCAGTACTTC	TRBJ2-7	NA	NA	TRBV4-1
CASSYSNTGAYTQYF	TGTGCCAGCAGTTACTCGAATACAGGGGCCTATACGCAGTATTTT	TRBJ2-3	TRBD1	NA	TRBV6-5
CASSPAGDNTEAFF	TGTGCCAGCTCACCGGCCGGGGATAACACTGAAGCTTTCTTT	TRBJ1-1	NA	NA	TRBV18
CASSADSSGSRTDTQYF	TGTGCCAGCAGCGCAGATTCTAGCGGGAGTAGAACAGATACGCAGTATTTT	TRBJ2-3	TRBD2	NA	TRBV7-8
CASSVVGETTDTQYF	TGTGCCAGCAGCGTAGTAGGGGAAACCACAGATACGCAGTATTTT	TRBJ2-3	NA	NA	TRBV9